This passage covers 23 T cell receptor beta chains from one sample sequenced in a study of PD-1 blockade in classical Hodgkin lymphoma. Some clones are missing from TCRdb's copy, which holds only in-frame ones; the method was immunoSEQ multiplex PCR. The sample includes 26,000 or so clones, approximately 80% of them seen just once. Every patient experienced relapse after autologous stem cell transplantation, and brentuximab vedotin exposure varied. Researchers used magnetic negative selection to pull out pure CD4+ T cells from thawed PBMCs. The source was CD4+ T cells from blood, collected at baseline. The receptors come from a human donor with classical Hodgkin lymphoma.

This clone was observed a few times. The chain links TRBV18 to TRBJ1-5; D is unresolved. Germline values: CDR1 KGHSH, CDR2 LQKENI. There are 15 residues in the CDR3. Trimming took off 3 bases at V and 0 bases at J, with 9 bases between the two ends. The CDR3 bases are TGTGCCAGCTCACCCGAGGGATATAGCAATCAGCCCCAGCATTTT. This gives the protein CASSPEGYSNQPQHF.

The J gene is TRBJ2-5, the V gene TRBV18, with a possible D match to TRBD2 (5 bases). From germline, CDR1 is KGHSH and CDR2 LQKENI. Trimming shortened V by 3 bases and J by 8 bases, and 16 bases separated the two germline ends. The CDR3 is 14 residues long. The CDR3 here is CASSPGEFRSTQYF. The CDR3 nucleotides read TGTGCCAGCTCACCCGGGGAGTTCCGTAGTACCCAGTACTTC.

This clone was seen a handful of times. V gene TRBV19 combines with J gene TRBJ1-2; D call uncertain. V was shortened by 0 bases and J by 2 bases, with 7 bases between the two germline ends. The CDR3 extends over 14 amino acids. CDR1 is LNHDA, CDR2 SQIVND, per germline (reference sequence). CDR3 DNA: TGTGCCAGTAGTATAGAGTCCGGGAACTATGGCTACACCTTC. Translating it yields CASSIESGNYGYTF.

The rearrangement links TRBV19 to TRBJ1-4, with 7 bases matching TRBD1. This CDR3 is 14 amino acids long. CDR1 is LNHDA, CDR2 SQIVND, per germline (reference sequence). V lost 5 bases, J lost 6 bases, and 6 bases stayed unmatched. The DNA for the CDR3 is TGTGCCAGTAGTTCCCAGGGGGGAGATGAAAAACTGTTTTTT. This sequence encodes CASSSQGGDEKLFF. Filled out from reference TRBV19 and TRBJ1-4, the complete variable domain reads DGGITQSPKYLFRKEGQNVTLSCEQNLNHDAMYWYRQDPGQGLRLIYYSQIVNDFQKGDIAEGYSVSREKKESFPLTVTSAQKNPTAFYLCASSSQGGDEKLFFGSGTQLSVL.

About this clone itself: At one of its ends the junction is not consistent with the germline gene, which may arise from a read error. Here the CDR3 reads CASSLAGGRETQYF. In nucleotides, the CDR3 is TGTGCCAGCAGCCTAGCGGGGGGGCGAGAGACCCAGTACTTC. The V gene is TRBV7-9, the J gene TRBJ2-5; TRBD2 agrees at 12 bases. Germline values: CDR1 SEHNR, CDR2 FQNEAQ (reference sequence). CDR3 length: 14 amino acids.

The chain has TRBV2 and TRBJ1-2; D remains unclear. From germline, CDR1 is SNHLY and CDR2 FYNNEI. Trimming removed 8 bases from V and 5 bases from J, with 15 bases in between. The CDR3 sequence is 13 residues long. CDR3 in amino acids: CASWGRQLYGYTF. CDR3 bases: TGTGCCAGCTGGGGTCGGCAACTATATGGCTACACCTTC.

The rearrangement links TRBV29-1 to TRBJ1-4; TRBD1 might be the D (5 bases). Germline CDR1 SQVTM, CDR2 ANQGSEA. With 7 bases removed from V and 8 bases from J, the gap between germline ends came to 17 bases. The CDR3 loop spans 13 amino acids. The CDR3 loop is CSAEARAGEKLFF. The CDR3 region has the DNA TGCAGCGCCGAGGCCAGGGCGGGGGAAAAACTGTTTTTT. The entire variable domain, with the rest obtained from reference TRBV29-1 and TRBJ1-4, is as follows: SAVISQKPSRDICQRGTSLTIQCQVDSQVTMMFWYRQQPGQSLTLIATANQGSEATYESGFVIDKFPISRPNLTFSTLTVSNMSPEDSSIYLCSAEARAGEKLFFGSGTQLSVL.

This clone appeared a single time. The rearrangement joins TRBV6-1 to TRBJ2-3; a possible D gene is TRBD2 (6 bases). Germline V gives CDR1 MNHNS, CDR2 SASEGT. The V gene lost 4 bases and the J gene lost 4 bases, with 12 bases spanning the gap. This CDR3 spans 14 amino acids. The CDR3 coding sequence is TGTGCCAGCAGTGCAACGGGGGTAGCAGATACGCAGTATTTT. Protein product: CASSATGVADTQYF.

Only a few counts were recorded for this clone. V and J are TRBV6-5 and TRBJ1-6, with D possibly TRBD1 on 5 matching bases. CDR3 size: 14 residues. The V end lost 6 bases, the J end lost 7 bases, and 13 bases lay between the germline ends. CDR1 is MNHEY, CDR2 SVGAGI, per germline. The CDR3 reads CASSLEGQNSPLHF. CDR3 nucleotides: TGTGCCAGCAGCCTGGAGGGGCAAAATTCACCCCTCCACTTT.

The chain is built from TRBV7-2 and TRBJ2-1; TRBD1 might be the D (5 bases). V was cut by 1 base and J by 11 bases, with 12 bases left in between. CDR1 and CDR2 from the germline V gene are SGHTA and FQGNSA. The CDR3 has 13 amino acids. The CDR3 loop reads CASSLEVDRQQFF. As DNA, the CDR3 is TGTGCCAGCAGCTTAGAAGTAGACAGACAGCAGTTCTTC. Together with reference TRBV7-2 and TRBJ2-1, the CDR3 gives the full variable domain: GAGVSQSPSNKVTEKGKDVELRCDPISGHTALYWYRQSLGQGLEFLIYFQGNSAPDKSGLPSDRFSAERTGGSVSTLTIQRTQQEDSAVYLCASSLEVDRQQFFGPGTRLTVL.

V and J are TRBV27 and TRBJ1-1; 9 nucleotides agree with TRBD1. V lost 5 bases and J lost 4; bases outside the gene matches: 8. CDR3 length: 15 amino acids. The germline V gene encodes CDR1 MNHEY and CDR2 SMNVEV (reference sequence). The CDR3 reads CASSEQGAGITEAFF. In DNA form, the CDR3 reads TGTGCCAGCAGTGAACAGGGGGCAGGGATCACTGAAGCTTTCTTT.

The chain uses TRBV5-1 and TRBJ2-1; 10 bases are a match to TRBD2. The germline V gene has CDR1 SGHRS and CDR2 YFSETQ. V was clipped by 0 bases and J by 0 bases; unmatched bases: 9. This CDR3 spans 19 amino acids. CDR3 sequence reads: CASSLGASGGVPSYNEQFF. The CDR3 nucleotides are TGCGCCAGCAGCTTGGGTGCTAGCGGGGGCGTACCCTCCTACAATGAGCAGTTCTTC.

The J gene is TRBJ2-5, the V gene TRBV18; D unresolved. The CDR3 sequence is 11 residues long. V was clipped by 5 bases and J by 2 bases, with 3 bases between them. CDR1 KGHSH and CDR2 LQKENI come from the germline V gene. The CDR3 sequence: CASSAQETQYF. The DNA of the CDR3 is TGTGCCAGCTCAGCTCAAGAGACCCAGTACTTC. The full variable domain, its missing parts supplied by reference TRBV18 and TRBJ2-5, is NAGVMQNPRHLVRRRGQEARLRCSPMKGHSHVYWYRQLPEEGLKFMVYLQKENIIDESGMPKERFSAEFPKEGPSILRIQQVVRGDSAAYFCASSAQETQYFGPGTRLLVL.

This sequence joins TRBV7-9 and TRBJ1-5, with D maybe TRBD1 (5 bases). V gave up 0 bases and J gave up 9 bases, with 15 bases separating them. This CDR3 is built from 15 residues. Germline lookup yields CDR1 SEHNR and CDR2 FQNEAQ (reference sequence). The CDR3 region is CASSLASGTLGPQHF. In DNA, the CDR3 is TGTGCCAGCAGCTTAGCTTCGGGGACCCTCGGGCCCCAGCATTTT.

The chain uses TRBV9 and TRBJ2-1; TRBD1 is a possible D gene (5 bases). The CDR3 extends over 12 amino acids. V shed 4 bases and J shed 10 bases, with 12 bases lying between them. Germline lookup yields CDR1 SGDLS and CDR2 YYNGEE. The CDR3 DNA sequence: TGTGCCAGCAGCCCTCAGGGTGGAGAGCAGTTCTTC. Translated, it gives CASSPQGGEQFF.

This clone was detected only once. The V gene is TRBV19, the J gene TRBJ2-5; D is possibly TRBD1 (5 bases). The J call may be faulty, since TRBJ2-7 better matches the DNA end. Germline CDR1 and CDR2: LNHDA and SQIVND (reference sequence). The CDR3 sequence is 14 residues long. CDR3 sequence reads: CASSRRQNSYEQYF. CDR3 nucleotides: TGTGCCAGTAGCCGAAGACAGAACTCCTACGAGCAGTACTTC.

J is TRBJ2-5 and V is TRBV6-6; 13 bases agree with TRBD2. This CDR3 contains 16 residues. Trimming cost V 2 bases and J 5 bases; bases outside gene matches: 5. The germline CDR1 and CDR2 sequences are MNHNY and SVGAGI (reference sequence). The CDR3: CASSYTGLAGLETQYF. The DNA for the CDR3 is TGTGCCAGCAGTTACACGGGACTAGCGGGGCTGGAGACCCAGTACTTC.

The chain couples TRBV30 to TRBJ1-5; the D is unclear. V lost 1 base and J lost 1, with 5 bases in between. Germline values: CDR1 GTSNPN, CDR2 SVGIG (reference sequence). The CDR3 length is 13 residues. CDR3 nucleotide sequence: TGTGCCTGGAGTGGAGAAAGCAATCAGCCCCAGCATTTT. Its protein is CAWSGESNQPQHF. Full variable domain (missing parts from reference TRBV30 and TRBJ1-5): SQTIHQWPATLVQPVGSPLSLECTVEGTSNPNLYWYRQAAGRGLQLLFYSVGIGQISSEVPQNLSASRPQDRQFILSSKKLLLSDSGFYLCAWSGESNQPQHFGDGTRLSIL.

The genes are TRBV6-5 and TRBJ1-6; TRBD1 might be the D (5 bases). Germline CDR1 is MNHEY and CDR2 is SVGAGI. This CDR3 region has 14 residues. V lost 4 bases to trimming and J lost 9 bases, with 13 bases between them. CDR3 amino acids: CASSSRLGGSPLHF. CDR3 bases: TGTGCCAGCAGTTCCCGTCTGGGGGGTTCACCCCTCCACTTT.

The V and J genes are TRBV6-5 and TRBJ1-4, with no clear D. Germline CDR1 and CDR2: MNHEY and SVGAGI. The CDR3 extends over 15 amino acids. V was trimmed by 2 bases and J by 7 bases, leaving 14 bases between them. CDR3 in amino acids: CASSYGPTGAEKLFF. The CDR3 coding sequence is TGTGCCAGCAGTTACGGGCCCACGGGAGCTGAAAAACTGTTTTTT.

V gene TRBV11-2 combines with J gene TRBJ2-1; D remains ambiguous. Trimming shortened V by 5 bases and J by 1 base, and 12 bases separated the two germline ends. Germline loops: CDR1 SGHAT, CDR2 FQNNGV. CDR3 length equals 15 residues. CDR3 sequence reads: CASSPQVGSYNEQFF. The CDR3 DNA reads TGTGCCAGCAGCCCCCAAGTTGGATCCTACAATGAGCAGTTCTTC.

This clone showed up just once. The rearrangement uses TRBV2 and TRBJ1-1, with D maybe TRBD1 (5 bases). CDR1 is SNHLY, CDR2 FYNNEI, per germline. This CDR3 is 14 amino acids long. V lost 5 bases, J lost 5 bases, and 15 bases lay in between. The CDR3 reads CASSFAQGGTEAFF. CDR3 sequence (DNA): TGTGCCAGCAGTTTTGCGCAGGGAGGGACTGAAGCTTTCTTT.

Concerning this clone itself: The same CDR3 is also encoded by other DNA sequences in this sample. The CDR3 coding sequence is TGTGCCAGCAGCTTATCCTACGAGCAGTACTTC. It translates to CASSLSYEQYF. The V call is TRBV7-8, the J call TRBJ2-7; D remains unclear. CDR3 length: 11 amino acids. Germline V gene sequence: CDR1 SGHVS, CDR2 FQNEAQ. Deletions cut 2 bases from V and 1 base from J, with 0 bases between. The full variable domain, its missing parts supplied by reference TRBV7-8 and TRBJ2-7, is GAGVSQSPRYKVAKRGQDVALRCDPISGHVSLFWYQQALGQGPEFLTYFQNEAQLDKSGLPSDRFFAERPEGSVSTLKIQRTQQEDSAVYLCASSLSYEQYFGPGTRLTVT.